Listed here are 19 T cell receptor beta chains from one sample, sequenced in a study of technical replicates of blood from a few donors. TCRdb's table, derived via immunoSEQ multiplex PCR, lists solely in-frame clones and lacks some. The table shows about 80,000 clones, with about 91% occurring only once. Sequenced: T cells isolated from PBMCs. The receptors come from a human donor in good health.

The chain employs TRBV25-1 and TRBJ2-3; 10 bases map to TRBD2. CDR3 length equals 14 residues. CDR1 is MGHDK, CDR2 SYGVNS, per germline. V was clipped by 2 bases and J by 9 bases; unmatched bases: 5. The CDR3 reads CASSESGRADTQYF. The CDR3 DNA is TGTGCCAGCAGTGAAAGCGGGAGGGCCGACACGCAGTATTTT. Complete variable domain (other parts from reference TRBV25-1 and TRBJ2-3): EADIYQTPRYLVIGTGKKITLECSQTMGHDKMYWYQQDPGMELHLIHYSYGVNSTEKGDLSSESTVSRIRTEHFPLTLESARPSHTSQYLCASSESGRADTQYFGPGTRLTVL.

This chain links TRBV4-3 with TRBJ2-1; TRBD2 matches 14 bases. From germline, CDR1 is LGHNA and CDR2 YSLEER. The CDR3 totals 15 residues. After removal of 4 bases from V and 6 bases from J, the junction contained 2 bases not matched to a gene. In DNA, the CDR3 is TGCGCCAGCAGCCTAGGACTAGCGGGAGGCAATGAGCAGTTCTTC. It is translated as CASSLGLAGGNEQFF.

The V call is TRBV4-2, the J call TRBJ2-1; TRBD2 matches 8 bases. V trimming: 1 base; J trimming: 0 bases; junction bases outside the gene matches: 2. Germline lookup yields CDR1 LGHNA and CDR2 YNFKEQ. This CDR3 is built from 16 residues. CDR3 protein: CASSQGSGSSYNEQFF. In DNA, the CDR3 is TGTGCCAGCAGCCAAGGGAGCGGGAGCTCCTACAATGAGCAGTTCTTC.

This clone has a handful of counts. The rearrangement joins TRBV18 to TRBJ1-1; no firm D call. The CDR3 has 12 amino acids. The germline V gene has CDR1 KGHSH and CDR2 LQKENI. V lost 1 base to trimming and J lost 6 bases, with 6 bases between them. CDR3 DNA: TGTGCCAGCTCACCACTATCGGCTGAAGCTTTCTTT. It yields the protein CASSPLSAEAFF.

This sequence joins TRBV25-1 and TRBJ2-7; D gene uncertain. Germline V gene lookup returns CDR1 MGHDK and CDR2 SYGVNS. The length of the CDR3 is 12 residues. With 4 bases removed from V and 6 bases from J, the gap between germline ends came to 10 bases. CDR3 loop: CASSVSGREQYF. In DNA, the CDR3 is TGTGCCAGCAGTGTCAGTGGGCGCGAGCAGTACTTC.

The rearrangement links TRBV11-2 to TRBJ1-1; TRBD1 aligns across 8 bases. The germline gives CDR1 SGHAT, CDR2 FQNNGV. The length of the CDR3 is 15 residues. V was pared by 5 bases and J by 4 bases, with 9 bases of the junction left unmatched. For the CDR3, the DNA is TGTGCCAGCAGCAAACAGACAGGGGTGAGCACTGAAGCTTTCTTT. It is translated as CASSKQTGVSTEAFF. Drawing the rest from reference TRBV11-2 and TRBJ1-1, the complete variable domain is EAGVAQSPRYKIIEKRQSVAFWCNPISGHATLYWYQQILGQGPKLLIQFQNNGVVDDSQLPKDRFSAERLKGVDSTLKIQPAKLEDSAVYLCASSKQTGVSTEAFFGQGTRLTVV.

The chain is built from TRBV18 and TRBJ2-7; 7 bases match TRBD1. The CDR3 contains 14 residues. V lost 8 bases to trimming and J lost 0 bases; unmatched junction nucleotides: 7. Per the germline V gene, CDR1 is KGHSH and CDR2 is LQKENI. The CDR3 reads CASQETGASYEQYF. The CDR3 DNA sequence: TGTGCCAGCCAAGAAACAGGGGCCTCCTACGAGCAGTACTTC.

V and J are TRBV6-5 and TRBJ1-2; TRBD1 aligns across 9 bases. V was pared by 7 bases and J by 2 bases, with 5 bases of the junction left unmatched. Germline CDR1 MNHEY, CDR2 SVGAGI. The CDR3 covers 14 residues. CDR3 protein: CASIPGQGNYGYTF. The DNA for the CDR3 is TGTGCCAGCATCCCGGGACAGGGAAACTATGGCTACACCTTC.

The chain carries TRBV9 and TRBJ2-7; possibly TRBD2 for D (7 bases). In germline, CDR1 is SGDLS, CDR2 YYNGEE. The V gene lost 4 bases and the J gene lost 3 bases, with 29 bases spanning the gap. CDR3 length: 19 amino acids. As DNA, the CDR3 is TGTGCCAGCAGCCCCCTGGGGGCGGGAGCCATCACAAACCACTACGAGCAGTACTTC. This translates into CASSPLGAGAITNHYEQYF.

The gene calls are TRBV7-2 and TRBJ1-2, with TRBD1 matching 7 bases. Trimming removed 5 bases from V and 6 bases from J; junction bases left unmatched: 12. Germline V lookup: CDR1 SGHTA, CDR2 FQGNSA. This CDR3 region has 15 residues. This CDR3 is CASSPIGGRADGYTF. CDR3 in DNA: TGTGCCAGCAGCCCAATAGGGGGCCGGGCGGATGGCTACACCTTC.

The rearrangement joins TRBV19 to TRBJ1-4, with a possible D match to TRBD1 (5 bases). The V gene lost 6 bases and the J gene lost 7 bases, with 18 bases spanning the gap. This CDR3 comprises 15 residues. CDR1 and CDR2 from the germline V gene are LNHDA and SQIVND (reference sequence). The CDR3 is CASRAQGEEGEKLFF. As DNA, the CDR3 is TGTGCCAGTAGGGCCCAAGGGGAAGAAGGTGAAAAACTGTTTTTT.

The chain couples TRBV27 to TRBJ2-5; 9 bases are a match to TRBD1. V dropped 2 bases and J dropped 3; count of bases not matched to a gene: 1. Germline V gene lookup returns CDR1 MNHEY and CDR2 SMNVEV (reference sequence). The CDR3 runs 14 residues. CDR3 DNA sequence: TGTGCCAGCAGTTTAGACAGGGGGGAAGAGACCCAGTACTTC. It encodes CASSLDRGEETQYF.

This rearrangement joins TRBV4-1 to TRBJ2-7; 12 bases line up with TRBD1. This CDR3 contains 14 residues. The germline V gene encodes CDR1 MGHRA and CDR2 YSYEKL. After removal of 6 bases from V and 7 bases from J, the junction contained 7 bases not matched to a gene. The DNA of the CDR3 is TGCGCCAGCAGTGTGGGACAGGGGGCCTGGGAGCAGTACTTC. Its translation is CASSVGQGAWEQYF.

The chain carries TRBV29-1 and TRBJ2-7, with TRBD1 matching 9 bases. Trimming removed 3 bases from V and 3 bases from J; junction bases left unmatched: 3. Germline CDR1 SQVTM, CDR2 ANQGSEA. This CDR3 spans 13 amino acids. DNA for the CDR3: TGCAGCGTTGATGGGACAGGGAACTACGAGCAGTACTTC. Its translation: CSVDGTGNYEQYF.

V usage is TRBV7-2 and J usage is TRBJ2-1, with 11 bases that match TRBD2. The CDR3 is 16 amino acids. V gave up 6 bases and J gave up 5 bases; unmatched junction bases: 9. The germline V gene has CDR1 SGHTA and CDR2 FQGNSA. CDR3 sequence: CASSSLGTSGNNEQFF. CDR3 bases: TGTGCCAGCAGTTCCCTTGGGACTAGCGGAAACAATGAGCAGTTCTTC. The full variable domain, in which reference TRBV7-2 and TRBJ2-1 provide the parts outside the CDR3, is GAGVSQSPSNKVTEKGKDVELRCDPISGHTALYWYRQSLGQGLEFLIYFQGNSAPDKSGLPSDRFSAERTGGSVSTLTIQRTQQEDSAVYLCASSSLGTSGNNEQFFGPGTRLTVL.

This chain connects TRBV25-1 to TRBJ2-5; TRBD2 matches 7 bases. This CDR3 comprises 15 residues. Trimming cost V 4 bases and J 4 bases; bases outside gene matches: 9. Germline values: CDR1 MGHDK, CDR2 SYGVNS. The CDR3 loop is CASSASTTSIETQYF. DNA of the CDR3: TGTGCCAGCAGTGCCTCCACGACTAGCATAGAGACCCAGTACTTC.

The chain recombines TRBV10-2 with TRBJ1-2, with TRBD1 matching over 7 bases. CDR3 size: 15 residues. CDR1 and CDR2 (germline): WSHSY, SAAADI. With 0 bases clipped from V and 3 bases from J, the junction kept 4 bases outside the gene matches. The CDR3 spells CASSESGGGDYGYTF. The CDR3 region has the DNA TGCGCCAGCAGTGAGTCTGGAGGGGGCGACTATGGCTACACCTTC.

The chain is built from TRBV14 and TRBJ2-5, with D perhaps TRBD1 (6 bases). V lost 8 bases and J lost 2, with 15 bases in between. The CDR3 extends over 14 amino acids. Germline CDR1 reads SGHDN; CDR2 reads FVKESK. CDR3 in DNA: TGTGCCAGCGGAATTAAGGGGGAACAAGAGACCCAGTACTTC. Protein product: CASGIKGEQETQYF.

The chain uses TRBV5-1 and TRBJ2-1, with TRBD2 identical over 9 bases. CDR1 and CDR2 (germline): SGHRS, YFSETQ. The trim removed 0 bases at V and 9 bases at J, leaving 4 bases unmatched. CDR3 length: 14 amino acids. This CDR3 is CASSLALAGREQFF. The CDR3, as DNA: TGCGCCAGCAGCTTGGCCCTAGCGGGACGTGAGCAGTTCTTC.